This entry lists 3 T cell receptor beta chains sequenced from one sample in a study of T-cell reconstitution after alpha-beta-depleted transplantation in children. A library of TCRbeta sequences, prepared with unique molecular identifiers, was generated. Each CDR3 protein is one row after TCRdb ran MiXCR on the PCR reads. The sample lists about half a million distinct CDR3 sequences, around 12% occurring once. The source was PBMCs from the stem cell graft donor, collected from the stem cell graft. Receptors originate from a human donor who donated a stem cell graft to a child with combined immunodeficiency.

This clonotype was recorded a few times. DNA of the CDR3: TGTGCCTCTTCCGACAGGGGGACCTACGAGCAGTACTTC. This encodes CASSDRGTYEQYF. The chain uses TRBV7-9 and TRBJ2-7; TRBD1 matches 9 bases. This CDR3 comprises 13 residues. Unmatched junction bases numbered 7, after V lost 11 bases and J lost 2 bases. Per the germline V gene, CDR1 is SEHNR and CDR2 is FQNEAQ (reference sequence).

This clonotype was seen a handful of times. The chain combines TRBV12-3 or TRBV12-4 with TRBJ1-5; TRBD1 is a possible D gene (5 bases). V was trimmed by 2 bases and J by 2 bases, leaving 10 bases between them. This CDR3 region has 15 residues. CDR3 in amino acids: CASSLNRGGNQPQHF. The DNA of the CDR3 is TGTGCCAGCAGTTTAAATCGAGGGGGCAATCAGCCCCAGCATTTT.

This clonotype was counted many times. DNA for the CDR3: TGCAGTGCCCTGGTGGGCGTTTCCGACTATGGCTACACCTTC. Its protein product is CSALVGVSDYGYTF. This chain uses TRBV20-1 with TRBJ1-2; D is unclear. CDR3 length equals 14 residues. Trimming shortened V by 6 bases and J by 3 bases, and 17 bases separated the two germline ends. Germline CDR1 and CDR2: DFQATT and SNEGSKA (reference sequence).